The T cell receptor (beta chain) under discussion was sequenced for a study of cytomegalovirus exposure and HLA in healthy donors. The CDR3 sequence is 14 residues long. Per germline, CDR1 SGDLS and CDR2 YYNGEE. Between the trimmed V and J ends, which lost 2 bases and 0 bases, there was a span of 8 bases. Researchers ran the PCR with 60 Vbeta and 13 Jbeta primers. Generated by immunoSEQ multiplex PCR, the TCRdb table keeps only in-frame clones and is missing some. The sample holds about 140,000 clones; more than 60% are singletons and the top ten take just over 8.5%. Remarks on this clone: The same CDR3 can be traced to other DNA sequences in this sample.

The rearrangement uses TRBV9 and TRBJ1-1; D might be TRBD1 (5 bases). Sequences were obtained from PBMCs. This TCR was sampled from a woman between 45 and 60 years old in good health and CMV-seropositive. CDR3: CASSVGGVNTEAFF. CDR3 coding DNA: TGTGCCAGCAGCGTCGGGGGAGTGAACACTGAAGCTTTCTTT.